This T cell receptor beta chain is drawn from a study of response to subunit inactivated influenza vaccine. There are a few counts of this clonotype. Its antigen is as yet unknown. MiXCR was run by TCRdb on the RT-PCR reads, yielding one entry per CDR3 protein. The top ten hold 10% to 15% of the sample, which has fewer than 650,000 distinct CDR3 sequences, roughly 13% seen once. The CDR3 runs 14 residues. V was trimmed by 7 bases and J by 9 bases, leaving 19 bases between them. The V gene's germline CDR1 is WSHSY and CDR2 SAAADI. Points from the study as a whole: After each seasonal influenza vaccination, few new T cells are recruited, the authors suggested.

The sequence derives from a man aged 50 to 59 who received an inactivated influenza vaccine. The specimen was PBMCs from blood, collected 35 to 45 days after vaccination. The chain uses TRBV10-2 and TRBJ2-1, with D perhaps matching TRBD2 (6 bases). CDR3 loop: CASMEEGLSGEQFF. The CDR3 region has the DNA TGCGCCAGCATGGAGGAGGGGTTGTCCGGTGAGCAGTTCTTC.